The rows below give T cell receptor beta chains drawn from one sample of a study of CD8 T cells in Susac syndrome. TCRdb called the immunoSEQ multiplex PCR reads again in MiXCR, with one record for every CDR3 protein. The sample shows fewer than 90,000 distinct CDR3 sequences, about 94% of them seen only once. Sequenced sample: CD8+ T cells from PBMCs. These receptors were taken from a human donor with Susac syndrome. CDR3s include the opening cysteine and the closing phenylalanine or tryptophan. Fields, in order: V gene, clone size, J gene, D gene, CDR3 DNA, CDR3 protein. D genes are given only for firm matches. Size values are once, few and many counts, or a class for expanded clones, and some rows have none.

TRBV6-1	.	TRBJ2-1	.	TGTGCCAGCAGTAAGACACGTTGGACTATTCGGGAACACGAGCAGTTCTTC	CASSKTRWTIREHEQFF
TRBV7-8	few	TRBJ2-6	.	TGTGCCAGCAGCCAGGGGGGCAGGGGGAGAACTGGGGCCAACGTCCTGACTTTC	CASSQGGRGRTGANVLTF
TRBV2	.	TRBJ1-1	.	TGTGCCAGCAGTGAGTACCTGAACACTGAAGCTTTCTTT	CASSEYLNTEAFF
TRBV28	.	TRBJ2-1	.	TGTGCCAGCAGTTTTATTTTAGAGAATGAGCAGTTCTTC	CASSFILENEQFF
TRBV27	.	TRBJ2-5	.	TGTGCCAGCAGTTTTGGGGAGTTCGAGACCCAGTACTTC	CASSFGEFETQYF
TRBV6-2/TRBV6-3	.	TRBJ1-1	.	TGTGCCAGCAGTTACCACAGTTTTCGGAGGGAGGGGAGCACTGAAGCTTTCTTT	CASSYHSFRREGSTEAFF
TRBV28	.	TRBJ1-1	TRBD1	TGTGCCAGCGACTACACCCTCAGGGGGCTTCACACTGAAGCTTTCTTT	CASDYTLRGLHTEAFF
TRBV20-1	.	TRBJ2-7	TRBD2	TGCAGGGGGCTAGCGGTCACAAGGGAGCAGTACTTC	CRGLAVTREQYF
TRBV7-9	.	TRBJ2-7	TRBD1	TGTGCCAGCAGCTCCCACGCGGACGGGACAGGCGAGCAGTACTTC	CASSSHADGTGEQYF
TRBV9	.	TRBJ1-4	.	TGTGCCAGCAGCGTGGGGGGGCAGGGTAATGAAAAACTGTTTTTT	CASSVGGQGNEKLFF
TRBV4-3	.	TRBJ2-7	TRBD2	TGCGCCAGCAGCCAAGATAGCGGGACGGGGAGCTACGAGCAGTACTTC	CASSQDSGTGSYEQYF
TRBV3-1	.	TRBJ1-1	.	TGTGCCAGCAGCTCCGGCAGCACTGAAGCTTTCTTT	CASSSGSTEAFF
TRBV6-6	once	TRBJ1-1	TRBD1	TGTGCCAGCAGTTACTCAACAGGGGACCTGGGCACTGAAGCTTTCTTT	CASSYSTGDLGTEAFF
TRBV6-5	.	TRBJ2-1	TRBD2	TGTGCCAGCAGTACTAGACTAGCGGGAGTGGATGAGCAGTTCTTC	CASSTRLAGVDEQFF
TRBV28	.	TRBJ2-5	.	TGTGCCAGCAGTTTACGTGGATCAGAGACCCAGTACTTC	CASSLRGSETQYF
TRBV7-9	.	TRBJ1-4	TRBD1	TGTGCCAGCAGCTTAAGGACAGGGGGAGGAAATGAAAAACTGTTTTTT	CASSLRTGGGNEKLFF
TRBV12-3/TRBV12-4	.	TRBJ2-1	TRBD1	TGTGCCAGCAGTTTGAACCAGGGGGTCGATGAGCAGTTCTTC	CASSLNQGVDEQFF
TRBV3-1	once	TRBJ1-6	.	TGTGCCAGCAGCCCCTCCCACTCAGGGAGCTCCTATAATTCACCCCTCCACTTT	CASSPSHSGSSYNSPLHF
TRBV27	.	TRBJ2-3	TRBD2	TGTGCCAGCAGTTTTCGGGCTAGCGGGAGATTCACAAATACGCAGTATTTT	CASSFRASGRFTNTQYF
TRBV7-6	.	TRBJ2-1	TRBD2	TGTGCCAGCAGCTCTGCCGGGACTAGCGGGGACAATGAGCAGTTCTTC	CASSSAGTSGDNEQFF
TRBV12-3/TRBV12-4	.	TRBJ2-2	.	TGTGCCAGCAGTTTCGGAACCTCCGGGGAGCTGTTTTTT	CASSFGTSGELFF
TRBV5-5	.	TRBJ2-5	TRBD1	TGTGCCAGCAGCGGCCTACAGGGGGTCGGTGAGACCCAGTACTTC	CASSGLQGVGETQYF
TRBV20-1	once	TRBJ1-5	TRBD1	TGCAGTGCTGCCCTAAAGGGACAGGGACGCCGTCAGCCCCAGCATTTT	CSAALKGQGRRQPQHF
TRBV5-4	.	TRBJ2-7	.	TGTGCCAGCAGCTTCGTATTTTCGGATGACGAGCAGTACTTC	CASSFVFSDDEQYF
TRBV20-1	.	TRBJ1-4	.	TGCAGTGCTAGAGAAGGACGGGGTAAAAAACTGTTTTTT	CSAREGRGKKLFF
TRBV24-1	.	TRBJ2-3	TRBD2	TGTGCCACCAGTTTGACGGGGGGGGATACGCAGTATTTT	CATSLTGGDTQYF
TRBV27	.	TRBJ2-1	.	TGTGCCAGCAGTTCCGAGCCCGGGTACGGGATAAACAATGAGCAGTTCTTC	CASSSEPGYGINNEQFF
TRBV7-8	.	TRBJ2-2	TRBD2	TGTGCCAGCAGCTTAGCGCGGGGGGCGAACACCGGGGAGCTGTTTTTT	CASSLARGANTGELFF
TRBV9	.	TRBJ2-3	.	TGTGCCAGCAGCGTAGGGGGGGACCCCACAGATACGCAGTATTTT	CASSVGGDPTDTQYF
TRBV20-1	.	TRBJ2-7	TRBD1	TGCAGTGCTAGAAACGGGGCAGGACAGGGGCACGAGCAGTACTTC	CSARNGAGQGHEQYF
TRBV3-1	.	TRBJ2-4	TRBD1	TGTGCCAGCAGCCAGAGACAGGGGGGTTACAAAAACATTCAGTACTTC	CASSQRQGGYKNIQYF
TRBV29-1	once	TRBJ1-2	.	TGCAGCGTGGGTGGCGGTAACTATGGCTACACCTTC	CSVGGGNYGYTF
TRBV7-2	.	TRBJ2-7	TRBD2	TGTGCCAGCAGCGCCCGTACTAGCGGGGGCTCCTACGAGCAGTACTTC	CASSARTSGGSYEQYF
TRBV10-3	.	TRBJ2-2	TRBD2	TGTGCCATCAGAGTCCTAGCGGGACTTAACACCGGGGAGCTGTTTTTT	CAIRVLAGLNTGELFF
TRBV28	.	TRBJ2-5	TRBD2	TGTGCCAGCATCGGGGCCGAAGCGGGAGTAGAGACCCAGTACTTC	CASIGAEAGVETQYF
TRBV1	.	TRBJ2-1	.	TGCACCAGCAGCCAATTGGCCGGCGGGGGTACCTACAATGAGCAGTTCTTC	CTSSQLAGGGTYNEQFF
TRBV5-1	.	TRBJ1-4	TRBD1	TGCGCCAGCGGCTCCACAGGGGGGATTAATGAAAAACTGTTTTTT	CASGSTGGINEKLFF
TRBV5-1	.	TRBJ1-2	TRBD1	TGCGCCAGCAGCCCCCGGGACAGGAACTATGGCTACACCTTC	CASSPRDRNYGYTF
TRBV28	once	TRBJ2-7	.	TGTGCCACCCTTCCCGTAGGGTCACCGAGCTCCTACGAGCAGTACTTC	CATLPVGSPSSYEQYF
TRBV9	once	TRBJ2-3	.	TGTGCCAGCAGCGGACCCTGGGACGGGCGCACAGATACGCAGTATTTT	CASSGPWDGRTDTQYF
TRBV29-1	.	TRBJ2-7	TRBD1	TGCAGCGTTGAAGCCTCGGGACAGAGTTACGAGCAGTACTTC	CSVEASGQSYEQYF
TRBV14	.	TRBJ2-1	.	TGTGCCAGCAGCCCCCACTTAGGGCGGGGCCATGAGCAGTTCTTC	CASSPHLGRGHEQFF
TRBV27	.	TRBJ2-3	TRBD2	TGTGCCAGCAGTCCATTAGCGGGAGGTACGGATACGCAGTATTTT	CASSPLAGGTDTQYF
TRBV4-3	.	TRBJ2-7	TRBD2	TGCGCCAGCAGCCAAGATCTGGCGGGAGGGCGGAGCGAGCAGTACTTC	CASSQDLAGGRSEQYF
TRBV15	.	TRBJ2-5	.	TGTGCCACCAGCAGAGATCCCAGCCAGCAAGAGACCCAGTACTTC	CATSRDPSQQETQYF
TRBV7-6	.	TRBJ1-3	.	TGTGCCAGCAGCGCATTACAGGGCTCTGGAAACACCATATATTTT	CASSALQGSGNTIYF
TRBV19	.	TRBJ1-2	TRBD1	TGTGCCAGCGCCCGGGACAGGGCTCACTATGGCTACACCTTC	CASARDRAHYGYTF
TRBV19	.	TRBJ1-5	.	TGTGCCAGTAGTCTTGGGACGCCTTATAGCAATCAGCCCCAGCATTTT	CASSLGTPYSNQPQHF
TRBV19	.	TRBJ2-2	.	TGTGCCAGTAGTCAGCGATCGAACACCGGGGAGCTGTTTTTT	CASSQRSNTGELFF